These 6 T cell receptor beta chains were sequenced from one sample in a study of identifying expanded T cells in peripheral blood. The assay was immunoSEQ multiplex PCR, and TCRdb's table has in-frame clones only and misses some. The data contain 100,000 to 110,000 clones, 80% to 90% of them singletons. The sample consisted of blood. Receptor source: a person aged 18 to 69 in good health.

CDR3 nucleotides: TGCAGCGCCCTCCCTAGCGGGAGGGCCGGTGAGCAGTTCTTC. It translates to CSALPSGRAGEQFF. The rearrangement links TRBV29-1 to TRBJ2-1; the match to TRBD2 covers 12 bases. V shed 7 bases, J shed 9 bases, and the junction held 10 bases outside the gene matches. CDR3 length: 14 amino acids. Per germline, CDR1 SQVTM and CDR2 ANQGSEA.

The V call is TRBV4-3, the J call TRBJ1-5; D not resolved. The length of the CDR3 is 17 residues. The V end was cut by 0 bases, the J end by 0 bases, with 12 bases between. Germline loops: CDR1 LGHNA, CDR2 YSLEER. CDR3 loop: CASSQEHTPNSNQPQHF. CDR3 nucleotides: TGCGCCAGCAGCCAAGAGCACACCCCCAATAGCAATCAGCCCCAGCATTTT.

The genes are TRBV5-1 and TRBJ2-2; D ambiguous. Germline V CDR1 and CDR2: SGHRS, YFSETQ. The CDR3 contains 15 residues. V lost 4 bases and J 0 bases, leaving 10 bases between the germline ends. Written as DNA, the CDR3 is TGCGCCAGCAGCCCGACGGACGCGAACACCGGGGAGCTGTTTTTT. Amino acid sequence: CASSPTDANTGELFF.

The V and J genes are TRBV6-5 and TRBJ1-6; 7 nucleotides agree with TRBD1. The junction had 7 bases not matched to a gene; V was cut back by 6 bases and J by 8 bases. The CDR3 loop spans 14 amino acids. CDR1 and CDR2 from the germline V gene are MNHEY and SVGAGI. The CDR3 protein is CASSTGEAYSPLHF. CDR3 DNA: TGTGCCAGCAGCACAGGGGAAGCTTATTCACCCCTCCACTTT.

The rearrangement joins TRBV6-1 to TRBJ1-1, with D possibly being TRBD1 (6 bases). Trimming pared 2 bases from V and 4 bases from J, leaving 14 bases between. CDR1 and CDR2 from the germline V gene are MNHNS and SASEGT. The CDR3 runs 15 residues. The CDR3 coding sequence is TGTGCCAGCAGTGAACCGACAGGCCTGCCCACTGAAGCTTTCTTT. Amino acid sequence: CASSEPTGLPTEAFF.

Remarks on this clone: The same CDR3 arises from other DNA sequences in this sample as well. V is TRBV12-5 and J is TRBJ1-2; TRBD1 aligns across 10 bases. Losses at the gene ends were 6 bases for V and 5 bases for J; bases not matched to a gene: 3. Per the germline V gene, CDR1 is LGHNT and CDR2 is FRNRAP. The CDR3 sequence is 13 residues long. CDR3 DNA: TGTGCTAGTGGCCTGGGACAGGGGTATGGCTACACCTTC. Its translation is CASGLGQGYGYTF.